One sample yielded the 23 T cell receptor beta chains listed below, sequenced in a study of shared clonotypes between healthy human individuals (TCRdb year 2020). The library came from the immunoSEQ multiplex PCR assay. The clones in this table, taken by TCRdb from immuneACCESS, are in-frame only. Not every clone is retained; where verified, under half of the shortfall comes from an unresolved V gene, and the cause of the rest is unknown. Present in this sample are about a million clones, about 72% of which were seen just once. About 0.89% of the sample rests with the top ten. Sequenced material: memory CD4+ T cells from PBMCs. The cell subset or site label for this specimen denotes: CD45RA-negative fraction. The source of these receptors is a young man in good health. Some clones in this sample may be carry-over from other donors' samples.

J is TRBJ2-3 and V is TRBV16; 8 nucleotides match TRBD2. This CDR3 comprises 17 residues. The V and J ends lost 3 bases and 5 bases, in that order; junction bases with no gene match: 13. Per germline, CDR1 KGHSY and CDR2 FQNENV. CDR3 loop: CASSHRQVTSVGDTQYF. Written as DNA, the CDR3 is TGTGCCAGCAGCCATCGTCAAGTGACTAGCGTAGGAGATACGCAGTATTTT.

This chain links TRBV21-1 with TRBJ2-7; the table gives TRBD2 as D, unverified against the DNA. TRBV21-1 is flagged as a pseudogene. This CDR3 comprises 18 residues. The CDR3 DNA sequence: TGTGCCAGCAGCGCAGACATACCGGGACTAGCTCCACCCTACGAGCAGTACTTC. Translated, it gives CASSADIPGLAPPYEQYF.

The chain recombines TRBV25-1 with TRBJ2-1, with D possibly being TRBD1 (6 bases). The CDR3 consists of 15 residues. V was trimmed by 4 bases and J by 1 base, leaving 11 bases between them. Germline V gives CDR1 MGHDK, CDR2 SYGVNS. DNA of the CDR3: TGTGCCAGCAGTGTCGCAGGGGCTTCCTACAATGAGCAGTTCTTC. Protein sequence: CASSVAGASYNEQFF.

The rearrangement uses TRBV6-6 and TRBJ1-4; possibly TRBD1 for D (5 bases). The CDR3 length is 16 residues. From germline, CDR1 is MNHNY and CDR2 SVGAGI (reference sequence). Trimming removed 8 bases at V and 7 bases at J, with 23 bases between. The CDR3: CASAPTQGYKSEKLFF. CDR3 in DNA: TGTGCCAGCGCCCCAACCCAGGGATACAAGAGTGAAAAACTGTTTTTT.

The gene calls are TRBV19 and TRBJ1-1, with D unclear. This CDR3 is 12 amino acids long. V was pared by 6 bases and J by 8 bases, with 13 bases between. Germline V gives CDR1 LNHDA, CDR2 SQIVND (reference sequence). CDR3 protein: CASRLRTAEAFF. Here the CDR3 DNA reads TGTGCCAGTAGACTTCGGACGGCGGAAGCTTTCTTT. Drawing the rest from reference TRBV19 and TRBJ1-1, the complete variable domain is DGGITQSPKYLFRKEGQNVTLSCEQNLNHDAMYWYRQDPGQGLRLIYYSQIVNDFQKGDIAEGYSVSREKKESFPLTVTSAQKNPTAFYLCASRLRTAEAFFGQGTRLTVV.

The chain uses TRBV18 and TRBJ1-1, with 9 bases fitting TRBD1. Looked up from germline, CDR1 is KGHSH and CDR2 is LQKENI. This CDR3 comprises 15 residues. V gave up 2 bases and J gave up 3 bases; unmatched junction bases: 4. The CDR3 bases are TGTGCCAGCTCACCAGGACAGGGGAGTTACACTGAAGCTTTCTTT. This gives the protein CASSPGQGSYTEAFF.

This clone has a count of ten or more. The rearrangement joins TRBV11-2 to TRBJ2-2, with TRBD2 as a possible D gene (5 bases). Germline assignment: CDR1 SGHAT and CDR2 FQNNGV. This CDR3 has 14 residues. V shed 5 bases and J shed 6 bases, with 13 bases lying between them. The DNA of the CDR3 is TGTGCCAGCAGCCCGAGCCTAGCCTCCGGGGAGCTGTTTTTT. This codes for CASSPSLASGELFF.

V gene TRBV2 combines with J gene TRBJ2-7; 11 nucleotides line up with TRBD2. The CDR3 loop spans 16 amino acids. Germline V gives CDR1 SNHLY, CDR2 FYNNEI. V shed 1 base, J shed 1 base, and the junction held 3 bases outside the gene matches. The CDR3 region has the DNA TGTGCCAGCAGTGAAGGGACTAGCGGGCCTTCCTACGAGCAGTACTTC. Its protein is CASSEGTSGPSYEQYF. Looking up the rest from reference TRBV2 and TRBJ2-7 gives the full variable domain: EPEVTQTPSHQVTQMGQEVILRCVPISNHLYFYWYRQILGQKVEFLVSFYNNEISEKSEIFDDQFSVERPDGSNFTLKIRSTKLEDSAMYFCASSEGTSGPSYEQYFGPGTRLTVT.

The chain combines TRBV4-3 with TRBJ2-1; tentatively, D is TRBD1 (5 bases). Per the germline V gene, CDR1 is LGHNA and CDR2 is YSLEER. The CDR3 is made up of 16 amino acids. The V end lost 0 bases, the J end lost 3 bases, and 12 bases lay between the germline ends. CDR3 coding DNA: TGCGCCAGCAGCCAAGAGGGGTCTAGGGGCTACAATGAGCAGTTCTTC. Translation gives CASSQEGSRGYNEQFF.

The rearrangement uses TRBV7-9 and TRBJ1-1, with 7 bases matching TRBD1. V lost 1 base and J lost 5; bases outside the gene matches: 7. The CDR3 has 15 amino acids. CDR1 is SEHNR, CDR2 FQNEAQ, per germline (reference sequence). In DNA, the CDR3 is TGTGCCAGCAGCTTAGGGATAGGGGGCATTACTGAAGCTTTCTTT. Residues: CASSLGIGGITEAFF. Looking up the rest from reference TRBV7-9 and TRBJ1-1 gives the full variable domain: DTGVSQNPRHKITKRGQNVTFRCDPISEHNRLYWYRQTLGQGPEFLTYFQNEAQLEKSRLLSDRFSAERPKGSFSTLEIQRTEQGDSAMYLCASSLGIGGITEAFFGQGTRLTVV.

This clone was seen more than once but under ten times. Other DNA sequences from this sample encode an identical CDR3 as well. The V gene is TRBV7-2, the J gene TRBJ2-7; 7 bases align to TRBD2. With 1 base clipped from V and 4 bases from J, the junction kept 1 base outside the gene matches. This CDR3 is built from 13 residues. In germline, CDR1 is SGHTA, CDR2 FQGNSA. Here the CDR3 DNA reads TGTGCCAGCAGCTTAGGAGCGGGATACGAGCAGTACTTC. It is translated as CASSLGAGYEQYF. Looking up the rest from reference TRBV7-2 and TRBJ2-7 gives the full variable domain: GAGVSQSPSNKVTEKGKDVELRCDPISGHTALYWYRQSLGQGLEFLIYFQGNSAPDKSGLPSDRFSAERTGGSVSTLTIQRTQQEDSAVYLCASSLGAGYEQYFGPGTRLTVT.

V and J are TRBV30 and TRBJ2-7; 7 bases align to TRBD2. The V segment lost 2 bases and the J segment 0 bases; nucleotides outside the gene matches: 4. The CDR3 is 14 residues long. Germline CDR1 is GTSNPN and CDR2 is SVGIG (reference sequence). The CDR3 bases are TGTGCCTGGAGTCTAGCGGACCACTCCTACGAGCAGTACTTC. It is translated as CAWSLADHSYEQYF.

In its sample, this clone was seen a few times. The chain uses TRBV27 and TRBJ2-7; 7 bases match TRBD1. J gave up 6 bases and V 6 bases, and 14 bases lay outside the gene matches. Germline V lookup: CDR1 MNHEY, CDR2 SMNVEV (reference sequence). The CDR3 covers 15 residues. This chain's CDR3 is CASRADRVLVSEQYF. The CDR3 DNA sequence: TGTGCCAGCAGAGCCGACAGGGTATTAGTCTCCGAGCAGTACTTC.

The V gene is TRBV29-1, the J gene TRBJ1-3, with D perhaps TRBD1 (6 bases). Germline CDR1 reads SQVTM; CDR2 reads ANQGSEA. The CDR3 is made up of 15 amino acids. The V and J ends lost 1 base and 0 bases respectively, with 10 bases between them. In DNA, the CDR3 is TGCAGCGTTGAAGCCGAGGACAGCTCTGGAAACACCATATATTTT. Protein product: CSVEAEDSSGNTIYF. The full variable domain, completed using reference TRBV29-1 and TRBJ1-3, is SAVISQKPSRDICQRGTSLTIQCQVDSQVTMMFWYRQQPGQSLTLIATANQGSEATYESGFVIDKFPISRPNLTFSTLTVSNMSPEDSSIYLCSVEAEDSSGNTIYFGEGSWLTVV.

This clone turned up a few times. The chain links TRBV5-4 to TRBJ2-3; D gene unclear. Trimming took off 6 bases at V and 0 bases at J, with 11 bases between the two ends. This CDR3 comprises 14 residues. Germline V CDR1 and CDR2: SGHNT, YYREEE (reference sequence). The CDR3 region has the DNA TGTGCCAGCAACCGAGATAGTAGCACAGATACGCAGTATTTT. It yields the protein CASNRDSSTDTQYF.

This chain joins TRBV15 and TRBJ2-1, with 8 bases matching TRBD1. The germline V gene encodes CDR1 LNHNV and CDR2 YYDKDF (reference sequence). V lost 0 bases and J lost 8; bases outside the gene matches: 9. This CDR3 contains 16 residues. The CDR3 sequence is CATSRDAAGGRDEQFF. The CDR3 DNA is TGTGCCACCAGCAGAGATGCCGCAGGGGGCAGGGATGAGCAGTTCTTC. Full variable domain (outside the CDR3, taken from reference TRBV15 and TRBJ2-1): DAMVIQNPRYQVTQFGKPVTLSCSQTLNHNVMYWYQQKSSQAPKLLFHYYDKDFNNEADTPDNFQSRRPNTSFCFLDIRSPGLGDTAMYLCATSRDAAGGRDEQFFGPGTRLTVL.

The chain has TRBV9 and TRBJ1-1; D unresolved. The length of the CDR3 is 15 residues. Germline lookup yields CDR1 SGDLS and CDR2 YYNGEE. The V end lost 0 bases, the J end lost 3 bases, and 12 bases lay between the germline ends. The chain's CDR3 is CASSVEALAYTEAFF. In DNA, the CDR3 is TGTGCCAGCAGCGTAGAGGCCCTAGCCTACACTGAAGCTTTCTTT.

V and J are TRBV6-5 and TRBJ2-2, with 11 bases identical to TRBD2. V gave up 6 bases and J gave up 4 bases; unmatched junction bases: 4. Germline V lookup: CDR1 MNHEY, CDR2 SVGAGI. This CDR3 contains 15 residues. DNA for the CDR3: TGTGCCAGCAGACCCCTAGCGGGAGGCACCGGGGAGCTGTTTTTT. This gives the protein CASRPLAGGTGELFF.

V and J are TRBV4-2 and TRBJ1-2; 11 nucleotides line up with TRBD1. Germline V gene data show CDR1 as LGHNA and CDR2 as YNFKEQ. With 4 bases clipped from V and 4 bases from J, the junction kept 8 bases outside the gene matches. CDR3 size: 16 residues. The CDR3 region has the DNA TGTGCCAGCAGCCTAGAGAGGACAGGGGGCGGCTATGGCTACACCTTC. Residues: CASSLERTGGGYGYTF.

CDR3 loop: CASSLNSANTGELFF. The CDR3 coding sequence is TGTGCCAGCAGCTTAAACTCGGCGAACACCGGGGAGCTGTTTTTT. The chain couples TRBV7-6 to TRBJ2-2; no firm D call. The V gene's germline CDR1 is SGHVS and CDR2 FNYEAQ. Trimming left V 2 bases short and J 0 bases short, with 7 bases between. The CDR3 length is 15 residues.

This clone appeared once. The chain is built from TRBV21-1 and TRBJ1-6. TRBV21-1 is an annotated pseudogene. This CDR3 region has 14 residues. The CDR3 nucleotides read TGTGCCAGCAACCGGGGCCGGAGGAATTCACCCCTCCACTTT. Translated: CASNRGRRNSPLHF.

This rearrangement joins TRBV7-9 to TRBJ2-4; no definite D call. Germline CDR1 is SEHNR and CDR2 is FQNEAQ (reference sequence). The CDR3 loop spans 14 amino acids. Trimming removed 6 bases at V and 0 bases at J, with 9 bases between. The chain's CDR3 is CASRPLLAKNIQYF. The CDR3 DNA reads as TGTGCCAGCAGGCCTTTACTAGCCAAAAACATTCAGTACTTC.

The rearrangement joins TRBV27 to TRBJ1-5; D might be TRBD1 (6 bases). The CDR3 is 14 amino acids. V was trimmed by 6 bases and J by 5 bases, leaving 14 bases between them. Germline CDR1 reads MNHEY; CDR2 reads SMNVEV (reference sequence). The CDR3 spells CASRRAGAHQPQHF. In nucleotides, the CDR3 is TGTGCCAGCAGAAGGGCAGGGGCGCATCAGCCCCAGCATTTT.